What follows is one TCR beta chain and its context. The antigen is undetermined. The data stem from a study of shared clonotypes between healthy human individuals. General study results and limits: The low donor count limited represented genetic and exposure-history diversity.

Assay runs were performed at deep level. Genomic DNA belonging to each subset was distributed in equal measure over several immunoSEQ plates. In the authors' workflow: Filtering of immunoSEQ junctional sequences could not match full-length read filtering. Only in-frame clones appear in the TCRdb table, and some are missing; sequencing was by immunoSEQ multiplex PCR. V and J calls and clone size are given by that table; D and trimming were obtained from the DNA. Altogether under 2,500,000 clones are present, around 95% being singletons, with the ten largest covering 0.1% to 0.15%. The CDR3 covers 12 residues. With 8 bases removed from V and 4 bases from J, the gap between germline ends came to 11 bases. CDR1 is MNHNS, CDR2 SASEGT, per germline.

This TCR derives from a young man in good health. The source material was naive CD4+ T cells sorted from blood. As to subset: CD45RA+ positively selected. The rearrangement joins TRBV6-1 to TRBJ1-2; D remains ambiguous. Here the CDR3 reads CASLLYPYGYTF. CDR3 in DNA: TGTGCCAGCCTCCTCTACCCCTATGGCTACACCTTC.